Only a few counts were recorded for the clone carrying this TCR beta chain. These data come from a study of early T cells in non-severe SARS-CoV-2 infection. The CDR3 is made up of 15 amino acids. V lost 6 bases and J 3 bases, leaving 16 bases between the germline ends. Looked up from germline, CDR1 is SNHLY and CDR2 is FYNNEI. TCRdb called the 5' RACE reads again in MiXCR, with one record for every CDR3 protein. The table records 60,000 to 65,000 distinct CDR3 sequences, approximately 10% of them present only once. This sequence joins TRBV2 and TRBJ2-3, with D perhaps matching TRBD1 or TRBD2 (7 bases each). Input material: whole blood. The clonotype originates from an adult who was a healthcare worker with PCR-confirmed SARS-CoV-2 infection or an uninfected control (not recorded which). The CDR3, as DNA: TGTGCCAGCAGCGGGGGGCCGACAGGGACAGATACGCAGTATTTT. Amino acids: CASSGGPTGTDTQYF.